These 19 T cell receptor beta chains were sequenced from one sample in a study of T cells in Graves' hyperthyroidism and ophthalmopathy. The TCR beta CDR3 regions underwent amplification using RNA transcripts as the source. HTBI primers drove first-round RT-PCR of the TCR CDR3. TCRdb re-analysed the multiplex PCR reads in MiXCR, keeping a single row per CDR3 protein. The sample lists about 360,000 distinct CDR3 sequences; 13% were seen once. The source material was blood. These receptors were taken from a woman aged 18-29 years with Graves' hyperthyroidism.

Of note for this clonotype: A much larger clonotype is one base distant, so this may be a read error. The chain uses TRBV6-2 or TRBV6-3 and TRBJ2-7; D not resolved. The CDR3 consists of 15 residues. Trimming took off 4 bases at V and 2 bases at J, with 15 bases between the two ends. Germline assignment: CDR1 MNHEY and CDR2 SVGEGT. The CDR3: CASSFSPSTTYEQYF. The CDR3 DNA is TGTGCCAGCAGTTTCTCCCCTTCGACAACCTACGAGCAGTACTTC.

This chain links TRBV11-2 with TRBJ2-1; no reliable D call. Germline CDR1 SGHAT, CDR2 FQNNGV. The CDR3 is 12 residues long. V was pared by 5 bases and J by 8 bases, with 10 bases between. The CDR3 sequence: CASSRFPDEQFF. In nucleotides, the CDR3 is TGTGCCAGCAGCCGCTTCCCCGATGAGCAGTTCTTC.

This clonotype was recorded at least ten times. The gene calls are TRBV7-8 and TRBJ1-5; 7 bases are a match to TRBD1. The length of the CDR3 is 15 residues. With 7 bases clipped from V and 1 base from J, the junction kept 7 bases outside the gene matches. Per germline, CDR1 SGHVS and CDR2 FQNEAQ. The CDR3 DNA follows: TGTGCCAGCATCCTTGGACAGGCAAGCAATCAGCCCCAGCATTTT. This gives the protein CASILGQASNQPQHF.

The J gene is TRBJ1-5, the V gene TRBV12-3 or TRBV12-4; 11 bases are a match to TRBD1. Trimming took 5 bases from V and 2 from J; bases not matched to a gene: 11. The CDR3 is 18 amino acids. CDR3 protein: CASSLGTGGRSGNQPQHF. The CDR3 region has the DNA TGTGCCAGCAGTCTGGGGACAGGGGGGAGGAGTGGCAATCAGCCCCAGCATTTT.

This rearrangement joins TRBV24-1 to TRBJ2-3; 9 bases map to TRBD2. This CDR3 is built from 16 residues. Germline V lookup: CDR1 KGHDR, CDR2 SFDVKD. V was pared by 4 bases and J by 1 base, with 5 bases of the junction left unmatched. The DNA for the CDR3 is TGTGCCACCAGTGACCCAATAGCGGGGGGCACAGATACGCAGTATTTT. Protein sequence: CATSDPIAGGTDTQYF.

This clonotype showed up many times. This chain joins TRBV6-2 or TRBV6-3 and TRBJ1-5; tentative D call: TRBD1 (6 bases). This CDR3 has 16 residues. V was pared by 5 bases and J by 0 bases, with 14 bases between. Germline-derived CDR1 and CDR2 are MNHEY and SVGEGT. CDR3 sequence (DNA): TGTGCCAGCAGTCTTTCGACAGGCGATAGCAATCAGCCCCAGCATTTT. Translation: CASSLSTGDSNQPQHF.

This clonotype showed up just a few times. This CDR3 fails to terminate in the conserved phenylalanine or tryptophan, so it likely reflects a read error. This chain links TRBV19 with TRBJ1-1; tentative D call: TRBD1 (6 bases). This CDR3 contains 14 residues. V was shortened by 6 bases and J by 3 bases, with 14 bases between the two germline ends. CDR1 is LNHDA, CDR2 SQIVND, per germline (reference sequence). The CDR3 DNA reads TGTGCCAGTAGACATTCTCAGGGGTACACTGAAGCTTTCTCT. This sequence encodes CASRHSQGYTEAFS.

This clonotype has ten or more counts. CDR3 bases: TGTGCCAGCAGCCAAGATATAGTGGCAGGGGGCAACAATCAGCCCCAGCATTTT. It specifies CASSQDIVAGGNNQPQHF. This rearrangement joins TRBV3-1 to TRBJ1-5; 8 bases fit TRBD1. The CDR3 totals 18 residues. The trim removed 0 bases at V and 3 bases at J, leaving 10 bases unmatched. CDR1 and CDR2 from the germline V gene are LGHDT and YNNKEL (reference sequence).

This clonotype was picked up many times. The CDR3 region is CASTLGQIGGYTF. DNA of the CDR3: TGTGCCAGCACCTTAGGACAAATAGGAGGCTACACCTTC. The V and J genes are TRBV19 and TRBJ1-2; D may be TRBD1 (5 bases). The CDR3 extends over 13 amino acids. V lost 9 bases and J lost 8, with 19 bases in between. Germline V CDR1 and CDR2: LNHDA, SQIVND (reference sequence).

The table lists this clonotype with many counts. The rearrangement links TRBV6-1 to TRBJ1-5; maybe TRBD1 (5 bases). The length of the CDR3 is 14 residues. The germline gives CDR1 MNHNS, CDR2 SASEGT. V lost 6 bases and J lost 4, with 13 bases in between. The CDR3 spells CASSAPGGNQPQHF. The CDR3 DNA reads TGTGCCAGCAGCGCGCCCGGGGGAAATCAGCCCCAGCATTTT.

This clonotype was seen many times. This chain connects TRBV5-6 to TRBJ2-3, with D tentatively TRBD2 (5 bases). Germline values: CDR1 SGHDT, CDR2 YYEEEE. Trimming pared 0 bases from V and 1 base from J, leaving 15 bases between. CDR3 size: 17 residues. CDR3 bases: TGTGCCAGCAGCTTGGCAGCTAGCCCTTACCGCACAGATACGCAGTATTTT. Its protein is CASSLAASPYRTDTQYF.

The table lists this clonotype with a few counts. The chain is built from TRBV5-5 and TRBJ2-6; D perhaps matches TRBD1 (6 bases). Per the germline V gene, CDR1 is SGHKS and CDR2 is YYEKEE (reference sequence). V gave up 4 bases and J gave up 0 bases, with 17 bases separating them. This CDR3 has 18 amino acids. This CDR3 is CASSPGQRLISGANVLTF. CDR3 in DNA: TGTGCCAGCAGCCCAGGACAGAGACTGATCTCTGGGGCCAACGTCCTGACTTTC. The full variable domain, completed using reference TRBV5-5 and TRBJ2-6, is DAGVTQSPTHLIKTRGQQVTLRCSPISGHKSVSWYQQVLGQGPQFIFQYYEKEERGRGNFPDRFSARQFPNYSSELNVNALLLGDSALYLCASSPGQRLISGANVLTFGAGSRLTVL.

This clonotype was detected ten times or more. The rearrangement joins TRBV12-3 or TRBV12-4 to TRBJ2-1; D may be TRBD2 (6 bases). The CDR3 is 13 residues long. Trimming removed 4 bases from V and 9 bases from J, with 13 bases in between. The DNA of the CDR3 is TGTGCCAGCAGTTGGAGGCCGGAGGGTGAGCAGTTCTTC. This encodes CASSWRPEGEQFF.

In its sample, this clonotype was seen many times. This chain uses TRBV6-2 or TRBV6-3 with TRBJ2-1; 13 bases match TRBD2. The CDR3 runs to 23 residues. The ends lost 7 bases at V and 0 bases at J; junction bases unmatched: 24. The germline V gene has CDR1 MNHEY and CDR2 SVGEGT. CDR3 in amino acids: CASIDFPATSGGGGASSYNEQFF. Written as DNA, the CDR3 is TGTGCCAGCATCGACTTCCCCGCAACTAGCGGGGGGGGGGGTGCAAGCTCCTACAATGAGCAGTTCTTC.

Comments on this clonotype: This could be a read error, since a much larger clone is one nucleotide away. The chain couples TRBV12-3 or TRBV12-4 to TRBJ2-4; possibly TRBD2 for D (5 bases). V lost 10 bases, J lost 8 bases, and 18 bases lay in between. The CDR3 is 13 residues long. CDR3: CATAKLGSDIQYF. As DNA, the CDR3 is TGTGCCACCGCTAAACTAGGATCGGACATTCAGTACTTC.

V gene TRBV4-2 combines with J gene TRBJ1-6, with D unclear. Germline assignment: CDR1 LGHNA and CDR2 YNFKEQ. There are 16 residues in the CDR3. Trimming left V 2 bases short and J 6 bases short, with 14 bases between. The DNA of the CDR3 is TGTGCCAGCAGCCAATACCCCCCCGAAGCTAATTCACCCCTCCACTTT. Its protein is CASSQYPPEANSPLHF.

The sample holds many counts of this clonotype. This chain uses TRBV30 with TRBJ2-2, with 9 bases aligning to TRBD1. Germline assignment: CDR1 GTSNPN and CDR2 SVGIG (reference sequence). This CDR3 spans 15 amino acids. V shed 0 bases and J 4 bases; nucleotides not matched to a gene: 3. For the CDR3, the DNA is TGTGCCTGGAGTGTTGGGGACAGGGTCACCGGGGAGCTGTTTTTT. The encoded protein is CAWSVGDRVTGELFF. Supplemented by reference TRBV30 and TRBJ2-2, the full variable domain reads SQTIHQWPATLVQPVGSPLSLECTVEGTSNPNLYWYRQAAGRGLQLLFYSVGIGQISSEVPQNLSASRPQDRQFILSSKKLLLSDSGFYLCAWSVGDRVTGELFFGEGSRLTVL.

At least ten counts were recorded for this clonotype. CDR3 residues: CASSLVGGETEAFF. The DNA for the CDR3 is TGTGCCAGCAGCTTAGTCGGGGGGGAGACTGAAGCTTTCTTT. The rearrangement links TRBV7-9 to TRBJ1-1; perhaps TRBD1 as D (5 bases). V was shortened by 1 base and J by 5 bases, with 11 bases between the two germline ends. The CDR3 is 14 residues long. Looked up from germline, CDR1 is SEHNR and CDR2 is FQNEAQ (reference sequence). Variable domain in full (rest from reference TRBV7-9 and TRBJ1-1): DTGVSQNPRHKITKRGQNVTFRCDPISEHNRLYWYRQTLGQGPEFLTYFQNEAQLEKSRLLSDRFSAERPKGSFSTLEIQRTEQGDSAMYLCASSLVGGETEAFFGQGTRLTVV.

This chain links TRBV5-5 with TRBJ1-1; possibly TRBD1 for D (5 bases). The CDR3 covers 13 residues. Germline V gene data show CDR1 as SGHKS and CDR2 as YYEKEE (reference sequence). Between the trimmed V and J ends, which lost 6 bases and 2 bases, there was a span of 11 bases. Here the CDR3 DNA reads TGTGCCAGCAACGGGGGGGGAAACACTGAAGCTTTCTTT. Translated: CASNGGGNTEAFF.